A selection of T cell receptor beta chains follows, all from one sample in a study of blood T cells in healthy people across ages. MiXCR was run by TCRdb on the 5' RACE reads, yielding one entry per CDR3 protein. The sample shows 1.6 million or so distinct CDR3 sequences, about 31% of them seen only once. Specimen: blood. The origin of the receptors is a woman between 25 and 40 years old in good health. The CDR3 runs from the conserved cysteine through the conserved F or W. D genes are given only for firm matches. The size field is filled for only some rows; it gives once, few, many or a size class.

CDR3 protein: CASSLSIPYGYTF; CDR3 DNA: TGTGCCAGCAGCCTTAGCATTCCTTATGGCTACACCTTC; J gene: TRBJ1-2; D gene: NA; V gene: TRBV7-9; clone size: NA
CDR3 protein: CASSYGWITSEQETQYF; CDR3 DNA: TGTGCCAGCAGTTACGGGTGGATAACTAGCGAGCAAGAGACCCAGTACTTC; J gene: TRBJ2-5; D gene: TRBD2; V gene: TRBV6-6; clone size: NA
CDR3 protein: CASSPHGRGGREQYF; CDR3 DNA: TGTGCCAGCAGCCCCCACGGACGGGGGGGACGCGAGCAGTACTTC; J gene: TRBJ2-7; D gene: TRBD2; V gene: TRBV6-2/TRBV6-3; clone size: NA
CDR3 protein: CATSNLLGSSYNERFF; CDR3 DNA: TGTGCCACCAGCAATCTACTCGGTAGCTCCTACAATGAGCGGTTCTTC; J gene: TRBJ2-1; D gene: NA; V gene: TRBV15; clone size: few
CDR3 protein: CASSPPGALREQFF; CDR3 DNA: TGTGCCAGCAGTCCACCGGGAGCCCTTCGCGAGCAGTTCTTC; J gene: TRBJ2-1; D gene: NA; V gene: TRBV27; clone size: NA
CDR3 protein: CSASLAELGYNKQFF; CDR3 DNA: TGCAGTGCTAGTTTAGCGGAGTTAGGCTACAATAAGCAGTTCTTC; J gene: TRBJ2-1; D gene: NA; V gene: TRBV20-1; clone size: NA
CDR3 protein: CASSHLGLAEDTGELFF; CDR3 DNA: TGCGCCAGCAGCCATCTCGGACTAGCGGAGGACACCGGGGAGCTGTTTTTT; J gene: TRBJ2-2; D gene: TRBD2; V gene: TRBV4-1; clone size: NA
CDR3 protein: CASRENWEGEEQFF; CDR3 DNA: TGTGCCAGCAGAGAGAACTGGGAGGGGGAAGAGCAGTTCTTC; J gene: TRBJ2-1; D gene: NA; V gene: TRBV28; clone size: NA
CDR3 protein: CASSLGVRTFF; CDR3 DNA: TGCGCCAGCAGCTTGGGGGTCAGAACTTTCTTT; J gene: TRBJ1-1; D gene: NA; V gene: TRBV5-1; clone size: NA
CDR3 protein: CASSLFRFDNTDTQYF; CDR3 DNA: TGTGCCAGCTCCCTCTTCCGCTTTGATAACACAGATACGCAGTATTTT; J gene: TRBJ2-3; D gene: NA; V gene: TRBV18; clone size: NA
CDR3 protein: CSVIRPMNTEAFF; CDR3 DNA: TGCAGCGTGATCAGGCCTATGAACACTGAAGCTTTCTTT; J gene: TRBJ1-1; D gene: NA; V gene: TRBV29-1; clone size: NA
CDR3 protein: CASSYIGLEYTGELFF; CDR3 DNA: TGTGCCAGCAGTTACATCGGGTTAGAGTACACCGGGGAGCTGTTTTTT; J gene: TRBJ2-2; D gene: NA; V gene: TRBV6-2/TRBV6-3; clone size: NA
CDR3 protein: CSASVSSSYTF; CDR3 DNA: TGCAGTGCTAGTGTCTCCTCGAGCTACACCTTC; J gene: TRBJ1-2; D gene: NA; V gene: TRBV20-1; clone size: once
CDR3 protein: CASSPLAGAQAEAFF; CDR3 DNA: TGTGCCAGCAGTCCCCTGGCGGGGGCACAGGCTGAAGCTTTCTTT; J gene: TRBJ1-1; D gene: NA; V gene: TRBV12-3/TRBV12-4; clone size: NA
CDR3 protein: CASSQIRDNSYEQYF; CDR3 DNA: TGCGCCAGCAGCCAGATCCGGGACAACTCCTACGAGCAGTACTTC; J gene: TRBJ2-7; D gene: NA; V gene: TRBV4-1; clone size: many
CDR3 protein: CASSVLTGDTDTQYF; CDR3 DNA: TGTGCCAGCAGCGTACTAACAGGGGACACAGATACGCAGTATTTT; J gene: TRBJ2-3; D gene: TRBD1; V gene: TRBV7-9; clone size: few